This TCR beta chain was captured by sequencing in a study of human T cells and chemical hapten exposure. Study at large: Patients additionally received therapeutic doses of diphenylcyclopropenone on the scalp once a week, and this continued throughout the roughly 22-week study.

V shed 7 bases and J shed 4 bases, with 8 bases lying between them. The CDR3 is 11 amino acids. CDR1 is SQVTM, CDR2 ANQGSEA, per germline. Stated time point: patch test 3, about 24 weeks after DPC sensitization. Stated treatment: therapeutic diphenylcyclopropenone sensitization with weekly scalp DPC. Alopecia patients deemed DPC-suitable, aged 18 to 70, excluding pregnancy. From the RACE reads, TCRdb called clonotypes with MiXCR, one entry per CDR3 protein. Here the sample spans some 170,000 distinct CDR3 sequences, about 30% being singletons. The rearrangement joins TRBV29-1 to TRBJ2-1; no definite D call. This clonotype originated in a woman in her late teens or twenties with alopecia areata. Some clones in this sample may be carry-over from other donors' samples. Sequenced here: whole blood, sampled in connection with sensitization to the hapten diphenylcyclopropenone (DPC). The CDR3 nucleotides read TGCAGCGACCGGACGTACAATGAGCAGTTCTTC. Encoded protein: CSDRTYNEQFF.